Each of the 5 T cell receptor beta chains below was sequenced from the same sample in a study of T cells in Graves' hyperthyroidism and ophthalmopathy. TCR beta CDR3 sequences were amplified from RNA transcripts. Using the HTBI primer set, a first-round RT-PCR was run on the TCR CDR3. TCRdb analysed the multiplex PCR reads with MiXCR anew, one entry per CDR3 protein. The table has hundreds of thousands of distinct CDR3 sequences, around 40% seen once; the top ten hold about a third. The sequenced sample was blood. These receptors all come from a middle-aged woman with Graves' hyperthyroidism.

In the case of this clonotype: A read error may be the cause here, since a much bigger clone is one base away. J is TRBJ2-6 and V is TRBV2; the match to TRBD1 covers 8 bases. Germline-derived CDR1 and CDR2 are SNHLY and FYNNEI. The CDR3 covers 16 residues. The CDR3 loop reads CASADSGGEGANVLAF. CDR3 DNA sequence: TGTGCCAGTGCGGACTCAGGGGGCGAAGGGGCCAACGTCCTGGCTTTC.

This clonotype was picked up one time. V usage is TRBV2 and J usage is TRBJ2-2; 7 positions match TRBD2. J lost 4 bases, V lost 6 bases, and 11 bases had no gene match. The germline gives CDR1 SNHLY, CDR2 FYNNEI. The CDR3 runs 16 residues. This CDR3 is CASSLIGGRRTGELFF. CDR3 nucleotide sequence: TGTGCCAGCAGCTTAATCGGCGGGAGACGCACCGGGGAGCTGTTTTTT.

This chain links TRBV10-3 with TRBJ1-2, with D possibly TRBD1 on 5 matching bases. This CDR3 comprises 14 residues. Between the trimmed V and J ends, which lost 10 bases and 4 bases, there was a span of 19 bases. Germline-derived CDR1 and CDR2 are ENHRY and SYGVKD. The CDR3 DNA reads TGTGCCACACAAAAGGCGGGGGATCGCTATGGCTACACCTTC. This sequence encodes CATQKAGDRYGYTF.

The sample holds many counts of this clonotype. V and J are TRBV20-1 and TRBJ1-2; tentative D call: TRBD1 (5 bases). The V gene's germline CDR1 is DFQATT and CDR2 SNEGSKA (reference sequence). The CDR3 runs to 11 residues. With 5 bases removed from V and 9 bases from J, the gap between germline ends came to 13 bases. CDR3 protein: CSAPTGPSYTF. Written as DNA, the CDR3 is TGCAGTGCTCCCACAGGACCCAGCTACACCTTC.

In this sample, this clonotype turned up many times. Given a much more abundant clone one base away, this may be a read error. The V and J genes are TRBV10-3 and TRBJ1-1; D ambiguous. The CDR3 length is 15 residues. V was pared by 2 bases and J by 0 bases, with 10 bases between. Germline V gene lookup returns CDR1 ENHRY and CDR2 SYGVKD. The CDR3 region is CAISEREGMNTEAFF. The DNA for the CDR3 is TGTGCCATCAGTGAGCGGGAGGGCATGAACACTGAAGCTTTCTTT.